Below, 10 T cell receptor beta chains from the same sample are listed, as sequenced in a study of shared clonotypes between healthy human individuals. TCRdb's copy holds only in-frame clones and misses some; the assay was immunoSEQ multiplex PCR. Found here are 1,400,000 or so clones, approximately 98.5% of them singletons; the top ten hold about 0.34%. The specimen sequenced was naive CD4+ T cells sorted from blood. Subset denoted: CD45RA+ positively selected. These TCRs come from a man in his thirties or forties in good health.

This CDR3 is CASSPLPGPNYEQYF. In DNA, the CDR3 is TGCGCCAGCAGCCCCCTCCCGGGACCTAACTACGAGCAGTACTTC. This sequence joins TRBV4-1 and TRBJ2-7, with D possibly being TRBD1 or TRBD2 (5 bases each). Trimming removed 4 bases at V and 3 bases at J, with 16 bases between. The CDR3 length is 15 residues. CDR1 is MGHRA, CDR2 YSYEKL, per germline.

V and J are TRBV5-1 and TRBJ2-7, with 9 bases identical to TRBD2. After removal of 0 bases from V and 7 bases from J, the junction contained 17 bases not matched to a gene. The CDR3 spans 18 residues. Germline V gives CDR1 SGHRS, CDR2 YFSETQ. The CDR3 is CASSLEASGTTHPGEQYF. CDR3 bases: TGCGCCAGCAGCTTGGAAGCTAGCGGGACTACCCACCCGGGGGAGCAGTACTTC. Full variable domain (outside the CDR3, taken from reference TRBV5-1 and TRBJ2-7): KAGVTQTPRYLIKTRGQQVTLSCSPISGHRSVSWYQQTPGQGLQFLFEYFSETQRNKGNFPGRFSGRQFSNSRSEMNVSTLELGDSALYLCASSLEASGTTHPGEQYFGPGTRLTVT.

The chain combines TRBV7-2 with TRBJ2-7, with TRBD1 identical over 10 bases. Germline V lookup: CDR1 SGHTA, CDR2 FQGNSA. J was trimmed by 3 bases and V by 4 bases; bases with no gene match: 9. The CDR3 extends over 16 amino acids. Here the CDR3 reads CASSSSRDRGIYEQYF. CDR3 in DNA: TGTGCCAGCAGCTCCAGTCGGGACAGGGGCATCTACGAGCAGTACTTC.

V gene TRBV6-6 combines with J gene TRBJ2-7, with 9 bases aligning to TRBD1. The CDR3 extends over 14 amino acids. The junction had 2 bases not matched to a gene; V was cut back by 2 bases and J by 3 bases. The germline CDR1 and CDR2 sequences are MNHNY and SVGAGI (reference sequence). CDR3 DNA: TGTGCCAGCAGTTACATGGGACAGGGCTACGAGCAGTACTTC. Its protein product is CASSYMGQGYEQYF.

The V call is TRBV20-1, the J call TRBJ1-3; a possible D gene is TRBD1 (6 bases). The CDR3 is made up of 11 amino acids. The V and J ends lost 8 bases and 4 bases respectively, with 9 bases between them. From germline, CDR1 is DFQATT and CDR2 SNEGSKA (reference sequence). The CDR3 reads CSTGSGNTIYF. CDR3 DNA sequence: TGCAGTACAGGGTCGGGAAACACCATATATTTT.

The chain employs TRBV7-3 and TRBJ2-3; 7 positions match TRBD2. Germline V gene lookup returns CDR1 SGHTA and CDR2 FQGTGA. The CDR3 consists of 16 residues. Trimming took 2 bases from V and 0 from J; bases not matched to a gene: 5. For the CDR3, the DNA is TGTGCCAGCAGCTTAGCGGCTAGCGGTAGCACAGATACGCAGTATTTT. It yields the protein CASSLAASGSTDTQYF. The whole variable domain, remainder taken from reference TRBV7-3 and TRBJ2-3, is GAGVSQTPSNKVTEKGKYVELRCDPISGHTALYWYRQSLGQGPEFLIYFQGTGAADDSGLPNDRFFAVRPEGSVSTLKIQRTERGDSAVYLCASSLAASGSTDTQYFGPGTRLTVL.

CDR3 nucleotide sequence: TGTGCCAGCAGCTTGACAGGGGCAACTAATGAAAAACTGTTTTTT. This gives the protein CASSLTGATNEKLFF. The chain is built from TRBV11-2 and TRBJ1-4; TRBD1 matches at 8 bases. The CDR3 spans 15 residues. Germline V gene data show CDR1 as SGHAT and CDR2 as FQNNGV. V was clipped by 3 bases and J by 0 bases; unmatched bases: 0.

This sequence joins TRBV10-1 and TRBJ2-1; 9 positions match TRBD2. This CDR3 region has 17 residues. V dropped 3 bases and J dropped 3; count of bases not matched to a gene: 9. Per germline, CDR1 WNHNN and CDR2 SYGVQD (reference sequence). CDR3 protein: CASSDPHRREGYNEQFF. The CDR3 nucleotides are TGCGCCAGCAGTGACCCGCACCGGCGGGAGGGCTACAATGAGCAGTTCTTC.

The CDR3 region is CASSYDRVHNEKLFF. The CDR3 DNA reads TGTGCCAGCAGTTATGACAGGGTCCATAATGAAAAACTGTTTTTT. This chain connects TRBV6-6 to TRBJ1-4; 7 positions agree with TRBD1. V shed 3 bases, J shed 4 bases, and the junction held 5 bases outside the gene matches. Germline values: CDR1 MNHNY, CDR2 SVGAGI (reference sequence). This CDR3 has 15 amino acids.

DNA of the CDR3: TGTGCCAGCAGTGAATCTGACAGGGCCTACGAGCAGTACTTC. Amino acid sequence: CASSESDRAYEQYF. This sequence joins TRBV25-1 and TRBJ2-7; the match to TRBD1 covers 7 bases. V lost 1 base, J lost 2 bases, and 2 bases stayed unmatched. The CDR3 is 14 amino acids. Germline-derived CDR1 and CDR2 are MGHDK and SYGVNS.